This paragraph covers one T cell receptor beta chain sequence. Its antigen is not known. Sample time point: peripheral blood 6 weeks after treatment start. The sample comes from a study of PD-L1 blockade in urothelial cancer. Across the study: The median number of T cells present in blood samples was 130,000 to 150,000.

Some clones are missing from TCRdb's copy, which holds only in-frame ones; the method was immunoSEQ multiplex PCR. The sample contains over 100,000 clones, around 93% of which appear only once. Overall study results and limits: At 3 weeks on treatment, tumor-associated clones expanded more with durable benefit.

CDR3 length: 17 residues. Sequencing used PBMCs, obtained around atezolizumab (anti-PD-L1) treatment. This clonotype originated in a man aged 55 to 70 with urothelial cancer. The V call is TRBV21-1, the J call TRBJ2-7; no check of the table's D call, TRBD1, against the DNA was made. TRBV21-1 is noted as a pseudogene. The CDR3 DNA is TGTGCCAGCAACTGCCGGGGGGACAGGACAATTTCCTACGAGCAGTACTTC. The encoded protein is CASNCRGDRTISYEQYF.